The T cell receptor beta chain under discussion was sequenced for a study of blood T cell repertoires in COVID-19. The method was immunoSEQ multiplex PCR; TCRdb's version includes in-frame clones alone and lacks a portion of them. The sample lists about 140,000 clones, 80% to 90% occurring once. The germline gives CDR1 MNHEY, CDR2 SMNVEV (reference sequence). This CDR3 comprises 13 residues. V was shortened by 8 bases and J by 7 bases, with 17 bases between the two germline ends. A few counts support this clone. Sequencing was carried out using peripheral blood. The sequence came from a woman between 50 and 59 years old with active or convalescent COVID-19. The chain has TRBV27 and TRBJ1-1; possibly TRBD1 for D (6 bases). The DNA for the CDR3 is TGTGCCAGCGGCCCCCCAGGGGTGCTTGAAGCTTTCTTT. Translation: CASGPPGVLEAFF.